These 12 T cell receptor beta chains came from one sample sequenced in a study of cytomegalovirus exposure and HLA in healthy donors. It was with 60 Vbeta and 13 Jbeta primers that the PCR ran. Repertoires were generated with immunoSEQ multiplex PCR, while TCRdb's copy carries only in-frame clones and drops some. The data contain around 190,000 clones, around 77% of them singletons. Sample: PBMCs. These receptors all come from a woman aged 18-30 years in good health and CMV-seronegative.

This chain connects TRBV29-1 to TRBJ2-7, with a possible D match to TRBD2 (6 bases). Trimming took 4 bases from V and 1 from J, leaving 14 bases between them. In germline, CDR1 is SQVTM, CDR2 ANQGSEA. The CDR3 covers 14 residues. In DNA form, the CDR3 reads TGCAGCGTTGCCGGCGGGGAGTCGTCCTACGAGCAGTACTTC. Encoded protein: CSVAGGESSYEQYF.

The chain has TRBV7-2 and TRBJ2-1; D might be TRBD2 (7 bases). The CDR3 length is 15 residues. Germline V lookup: CDR1 SGHTA, CDR2 FQGNSA. Trimming took 7 bases from V and 3 from J, leaving 16 bases between them. CDR3 nucleotides: TGTGCCAGCACCATGGAGGGAGGGGGCTACAATGAGCAGTTCTTC. Residues: CASTMEGGGYNEQFF.

V usage is TRBV7-9 and J usage is TRBJ1-4, with D possibly matching TRBD1 (6 bases). The germline CDR1 and CDR2 sequences are SEHNR and FQNEAQ (reference sequence). V lost 4 bases to trimming and J lost 6 bases, with 15 bases between them. The CDR3 consists of 15 residues. The CDR3 region is CASSSLRGGDEKLFF. In DNA, the CDR3 is TGTGCCAGCAGCTCCCTCAGGGGCGGAGATGAAAAACTGTTTTTT.

This chain links TRBV10-3 with TRBJ1-3, with 10 bases aligning to TRBD1. Germline-derived CDR1 and CDR2 are ENHRY and SYGVKD. This CDR3 spans 18 amino acids. V dropped 10 bases and J dropped 3; count of bases not matched to a gene: 18. CDR3 nucleotides: TGTGCCACCCTACTTAGGGACAGGGGTTCTCAAAGTGGAAACACCATATATTTT. This sequence encodes CATLLRDRGSQSGNTIYF.

The chain is built from TRBV4-1 and TRBJ2-1; D call uncertain. CDR1 is MGHRA, CDR2 YSYEKL, per germline. The ends were cut back, 1 base at V and 6 bases at J, with 7 bases in the middle. The CDR3 spans 13 residues. The CDR3 spells CASSQVRVNEQFF. DNA of the CDR3: TGCGCCAGCAGCCAAGTAAGAGTCAATGAGCAGTTCTTC.

The J gene is TRBJ1-3, the V gene TRBV28; TRBD1 might be the D (5 bases). The CDR3 runs 17 residues. V gave up 3 bases and J gave up 0 bases, with 15 bases separating them. Germline V lookup: CDR1 MDHEN, CDR2 SYDVKM. For the CDR3, the DNA is TGTGCCAGCAGTTTGGGGGGGGGAGTACCCTCTGGAAACACCATATATTTT. Protein: CASSLGGGVPSGNTIYF.

The chain couples TRBV5-1 to TRBJ2-3; D may be TRBD2 (6 bases). The V gene's germline CDR1 is SGHRS and CDR2 YFSETQ. The germline V and J ends were trimmed by 0 bases and 2 bases, with 7 bases remaining between them. This CDR3 is built from 14 residues. In DNA, the CDR3 is TGCGCCAGCAGCTTGGGCGGGGACACAGATACGCAGTATTTT. Translated: CASSLGGDTDTQYF.

This chain uses TRBV6-5 with TRBJ2-7, with TRBD1 identical over 8 bases. CDR3 length: 14 residues. The junction had 6 bases not matched to a gene; V was cut back by 7 bases and J by 1 base. In germline, CDR1 is MNHEY, CDR2 SVGAGI. CDR3 bases: TGTGCCAGCACTATCGGGACAGGATCCTACGAGCAGTACTTC. This sequence encodes CASTIGTGSYEQYF.

The chain carries TRBV15 and TRBJ2-1; 7 bases agree with TRBD2. Germline V gives CDR1 LNHNV, CDR2 YYDKDF (reference sequence). The CDR3 loop spans 15 amino acids. Trimming at V came to 1 base and at J to 2 bases, leaving 2 bases not matched to a gene. DNA for the CDR3: TGTGCCACCAGCAGAGGTGGGAGGGCCTACAATGAGCAGTTCTTC. It codes for CATSRGGRAYNEQFF.

The chain recombines TRBV27 with TRBJ2-7, with D perhaps matching TRBD2 (6 bases). Germline CDR1 and CDR2: MNHEY and SMNVEV (reference sequence). The germline V and J ends were trimmed by 4 bases and 4 bases, with 14 bases remaining between them. This CDR3 contains 14 residues. CDR3 loop: CASSSHAGQYEQYF. The CDR3 nucleotides read TGTGCCAGCAGTTCACACGCGGGGCAGTACGAGCAGTACTTC.

The chain couples TRBV4-1 to TRBJ1-1; 7 nucleotides align to TRBD1. Germline V gene data show CDR1 as MGHRA and CDR2 as YSYEKL. The CDR3 is made up of 16 amino acids. Unmatched junction bases numbered 8, after V lost 1 base and J lost 3 bases. CDR3 DNA sequence: TGCGCCAGCAGCCAAGGCGCGGGACAGAGACACACTGAAGCTTTCTTT. Translation: CASSQGAGQRHTEAFF.

V and J are TRBV6-5 and TRBJ1-1; 10 nucleotides line up with TRBD1. Germline lookup yields CDR1 MNHEY and CDR2 SVGAGI. The CDR3 has 16 residues. V gave up 2 bases and J gave up 4 bases; unmatched junction bases: 7. The CDR3, as DNA: TGTGCCAGCAGTTACGGGACAGGGGTGAGAATCACTGAAGCTTTCTTT. Residues: CASSYGTGVRITEAFF.